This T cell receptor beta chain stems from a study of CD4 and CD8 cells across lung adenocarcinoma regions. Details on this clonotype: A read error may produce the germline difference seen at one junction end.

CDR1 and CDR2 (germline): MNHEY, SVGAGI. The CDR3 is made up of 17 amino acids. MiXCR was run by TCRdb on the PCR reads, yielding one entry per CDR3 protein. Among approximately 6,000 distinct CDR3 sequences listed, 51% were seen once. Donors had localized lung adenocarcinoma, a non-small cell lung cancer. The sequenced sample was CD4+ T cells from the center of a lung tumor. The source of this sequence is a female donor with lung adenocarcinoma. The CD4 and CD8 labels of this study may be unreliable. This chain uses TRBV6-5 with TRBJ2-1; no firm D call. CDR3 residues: CASSYSGLAGSYNAQFF. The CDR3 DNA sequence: TGTGCCAGCAGTTACTCAGGGCTGGCTGGCTCCTACAATGCGCAGTTCTTT.